Included here is one TCR beta chain sequence, with context. The repertoire was sequenced with immunoSEQ multiplex PCR; TCRdb's copy has only in-frame clones and lacks some. In the table there are 250,000 or so clones, 80% to 90% of which are singletons. CDR1 is SGHKS, CDR2 YYEKEE, per germline (reference sequence). The CDR3 is 13 residues long. Trimming pared 2 bases from V and 7 bases from J, leaving 10 bases between. The entry originates in a study of blood T cell repertoires in COVID-19. The sequence came from a woman in her forties or fifties who had recovered from COVID-19. The gene calls are TRBV5-5 and TRBJ1-5, with D unclear. The specimen sequenced was PBMCs or T cells enriched from blood (not recorded which). CDR3 sequence (DNA): TGTGCCAGCAGCTTCTGGCTCAGGCAGCCCCAGCATTTT. Translating it yields CASSFWLRQPQHF.